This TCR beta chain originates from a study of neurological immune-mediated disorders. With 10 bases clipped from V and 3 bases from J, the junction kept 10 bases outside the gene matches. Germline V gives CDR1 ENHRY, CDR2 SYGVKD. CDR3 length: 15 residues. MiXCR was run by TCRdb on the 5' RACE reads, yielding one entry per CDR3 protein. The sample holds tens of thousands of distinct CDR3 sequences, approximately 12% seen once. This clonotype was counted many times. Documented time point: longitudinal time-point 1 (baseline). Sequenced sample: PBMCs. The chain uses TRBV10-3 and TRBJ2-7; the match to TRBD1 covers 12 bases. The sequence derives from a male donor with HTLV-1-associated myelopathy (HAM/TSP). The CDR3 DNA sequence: TGTGCCACAGCTCCCGGGACAGGGGGCCTCTACGAGCAGTACTTC. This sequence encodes CATAPGTGGLYEQYF.